Included here is one T cell receptor beta chain sequence, with context. Its antigen is still unknown. This sample was taken from a study of metastatic and nonmetastatic thyroid tumors. Study information: Patients with malignant and benign thyroid disease provided blood and tumor or nodule tissue, whose repertoires were compared. Study outcomes and limitations: Malignant tumors reportedly showed significantly higher TCR beta diversity than benign nodules in both blood and tumor.

CDR3 length: 12 residues. V was shortened by 5 bases and J by 4 bases, with 6 bases between the two germline ends. CDR1 PRHDT and CDR2 FYEKMQ come from the germline V gene (reference sequence). Authors' methods: Researchers built a distant-metastasis classifier for papillary thyroid cancer that drew on CDR3 differences across clinicopathological groups. TCRdb reprocessed the PCR reads via MiXCR. The V and J calls reflect TCRdb's pipeline rather than the authors' work. The data hold about 17,000 clones, with approximately 24% observed a single time. Before thyroid surgery, none of the patients had received any treatment.

Input material: tumor tissue. V and J are TRBV13 and TRBJ1-5; D gene uncertain. This clonotype originated in a female donor with papillary thyroid cancer or a benign thyroid nodule (not recorded which). Some clones in this sample may be carry-over from other donors' samples. In nucleotides, the CDR3 is TGTGCCAGCAGCCTAGAAAATCAGCCCCAGCATTTT. It is translated as CASSLENQPQHF.